This TCR beta chain appears in the sequencing data of a study of tumor-infiltrating lymphocytes in primary liver carcinoma. Whole-study results and caveats: Tumor region pairs shared more overlap than did tumor-adjacent and tumor-blood pairs.

The sample holds many counts of this clonotype. Antigen unknown. Co-extraction of both nucleic acids (RNA and DNA) used about 18-34 mg of unsorted bulk tissue. The investigators made TCR beta cDNA from about 500 ng total RNA, using a constant-region primer. Libraries for TCR beta were built through three nested multiplex PCR rounds, which together made up a slightly modified ARM-PCR procedure. Using its own MiXCR run on the multiplex PCR reads, TCRdb lists one record per CDR3 protein. The sample shows over 100,000 distinct CDR3 sequences, around 70% of them seen only once. This clonotype originated in a woman in her fifties or sixties with primary liver carcinoma and hepatitis B virus infection. Sequenced material: tumor-adjacent normal liver tissue.

CDR3 region: CASSFPGVHEQYF. CDR3 DNA sequence: TGTGCCAGCAGCTTTCCGGGGGTCCACGAGCAGTACTTC. V and J are TRBV11-2 and TRBJ2-7; D is perhaps TRBD2 (6 bases). The CDR3 consists of 13 residues. The V gene's germline CDR1 is SGHAT and CDR2 FQNNGV. V lost 3 bases and J lost 5, with 11 bases in between. Complete variable domain (other parts from reference TRBV11-2 and TRBJ2-7): EAGVAQSPRYKIIEKRQSVAFWCNPISGHATLYWYQQILGQGPKLLIQFQNNGVVDDSQLPKDRFSAERLKGVDSTLKIQPAKLEDSAVYLCASSFPGVHEQYFGPGTRLTVT.